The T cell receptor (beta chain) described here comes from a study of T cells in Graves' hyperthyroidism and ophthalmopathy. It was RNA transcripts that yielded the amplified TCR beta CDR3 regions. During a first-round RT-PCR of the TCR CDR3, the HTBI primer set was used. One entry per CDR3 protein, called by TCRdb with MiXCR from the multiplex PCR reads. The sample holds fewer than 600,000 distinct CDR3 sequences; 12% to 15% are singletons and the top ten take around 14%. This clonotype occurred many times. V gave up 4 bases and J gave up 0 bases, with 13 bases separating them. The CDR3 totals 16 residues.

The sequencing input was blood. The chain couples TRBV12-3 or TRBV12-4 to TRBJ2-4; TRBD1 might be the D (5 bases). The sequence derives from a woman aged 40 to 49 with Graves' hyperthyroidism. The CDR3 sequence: CASSSLAGLAKNIQYF. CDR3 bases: TGTGCCAGCAGTTCTTTGGCAGGGCTAGCCAAAAACATTCAGTACTTC.